Below are 31 T cell receptor beta chains sequenced from a single sample in a study of cytomegalovirus exposure and HLA in healthy donors (dated by TCRdb to the late 2010s). To prepare the library, the immunoSEQ multiplex PCR assay was applied. The multiplex PCR relied on a mix of 60 forward primers for TCR Vbeta segments and 13 reverse primers for TCR Jbeta segments. As stored in TCRdb, this immuneACCESS dataset retains in-frame rearrangements with V and J assigned. A fraction of the clones does not appear; measured against another copy, unresolved V genes explain less than half of the discrepancy, and the remainder lacks a known reason. This sample's table contains around 110,000 clones. Of the sample, around 3.4% is held by the ten largest clones. Sequenced: PBMCs. The source is a young man in good health and CMV-seronegative.

J is TRBJ2-1 and V is TRBV11-2; the match to TRBD2 covers 9 bases. The CDR3 consists of 15 residues. The germline V gene has CDR1 SGHAT and CDR2 FQNNGV. The V segment lost 1 base and the J segment 9 bases; nucleotides outside the gene matches: 7. This CDR3 reads CASSLGGTSTVEQFF. The CDR3 DNA is TGTGCCAGCAGCTTAGGCGGGACTAGCACGGTTGAGCAGTTCTTC.

The chain has TRBV27 and TRBJ2-2; TRBD1 agrees at 10 bases. The germline V gene encodes CDR1 MNHEY and CDR2 SMNVEV (reference sequence). The CDR3 contains 18 residues. V lost 3 bases to trimming and J lost 3 bases; unmatched junction nucleotides: 10. CDR3 sequence reads: CASSLVDRGRFDTGELFF. The CDR3 nucleotides read TGTGCCAGCAGTTTGGTAGACAGGGGGCGCTTCGACACCGGGGAGCTGTTTTTT.

V gene TRBV7-2 combines with J gene TRBJ1-4, with 9 nucleotides matching TRBD1. Unmatched junction bases numbered 5, after V lost 4 bases and J lost 8 bases. This CDR3 is 14 amino acids long. Germline V gene lookup returns CDR1 SGHTA and CDR2 FQGNSA. The CDR3 sequence is CASSSGQGLEKLFF. The CDR3 bases are TGTGCCAGCAGCTCAGGACAGGGGTTAGAAAAACTGTTTTTT.

The chain recombines TRBV2 with TRBJ1-3; TRBD1 agrees at 7 bases. Germline lookup yields CDR1 SNHLY and CDR2 FYNNEI. Losses at the gene ends were 10 bases for V and 8 bases for J; bases not matched to a gene: 14. The CDR3 is made up of 14 amino acids. The CDR3 DNA sequence: TGTGCCACCCACCAAGAACAGGGGATTTACACCATATATTTT. Translation: CATHQEQGIYTIYF.

The chain joins TRBV15 to TRBJ2-3; D perhaps matches TRBD2 (7 bases). The CDR3 has 17 residues. Germline CDR1 is LNHNV and CDR2 is YYDKDF (reference sequence). Trimming left V 0 bases short and J 3 bases short, with 16 bases between. The CDR3 DNA is TGTGCCACCAGCAGAGATCAAATAGGGAGGGGGACAGATACGCAGTATTTT. Its protein is CATSRDQIGRGTDTQYF.

The V gene is TRBV27, the J gene TRBJ2-3; no clear D. This CDR3 is 19 amino acids long. Trimming removed 6 bases at V and 0 bases at J, with 25 bases between. The germline CDR1 and CDR2 sequences are MNHEY and SMNVEV (reference sequence). CDR3 region: CASRTSSPSSRRSTDTQYF. CDR3 sequence (DNA): TGTGCCAGCAGGACTTCATCACCCTCCAGCCGAAGAAGCACAGATACGCAGTATTTT.

The chain carries TRBV27 and TRBJ1-5; a weak D match, TRBD1 (5 bases). V was pared by 4 bases and J by 5 bases, with 9 bases between. Germline values: CDR1 MNHEY, CDR2 SMNVEV (reference sequence). This CDR3 is 13 amino acids long. In nucleotides, the CDR3 is TGTGCCAGCAGTTACTTAGGGGATCAGCCCCAGCATTTT. Amino acid sequence: CASSYLGDQPQHF.

V gene TRBV28 combines with J gene TRBJ1-1; 8 bases are shared with TRBD1. Germline V gene sequence: CDR1 MDHEN, CDR2 SYDVKM. The CDR3 consists of 15 residues. The V segment lost 5 bases and the J segment 6 bases; nucleotides outside the gene matches: 11. This CDR3 reads CASSPTRQGSPEAFF. The CDR3 DNA follows: TGTGCCAGCAGTCCCACTCGACAGGGGTCACCTGAAGCTTTCTTT.

The genes are TRBV6-1 and TRBJ2-5; 7 bases are a match to TRBD1. The DNA end favors TRBJ2-7, so the J call may be wrong. This CDR3 contains 13 residues. Germline CDR1 MNHNS, CDR2 SASEGT. The CDR3 region has the DNA TGTGCCAGCAGTGTACAGGGGATGTACGAGCAGTACTTC. Translated, it gives CASSVQGMYEQYF.

J is TRBJ1-1 and V is TRBV9, with a possible D match to TRBD1 (6 bases). Germline CDR1 is SGDLS and CDR2 is YYNGEE. The CDR3 loop spans 13 amino acids. Trimming shortened V by 3 bases and J by 2 bases, and 8 bases separated the two germline ends. Here the CDR3 reads CASSGQVNTEAFF. CDR3 bases: TGTGCCAGCAGCGGACAGGTCAACACTGAAGCTTTCTTT.

V is TRBV6-6 and J is TRBJ1-1; D uncertain. Looked up from germline, CDR1 is MNHNY and CDR2 is SVGAGI (reference sequence). The CDR3 totals 12 residues. V dropped 4 bases and J dropped 7 bases, with 10 bases sitting between them. The CDR3 is CASSLVGGEAFF. Written as DNA, the CDR3 is TGTGCCAGCAGTTTAGTAGGCGGTGAAGCTTTCTTT.

The rearrangement joins TRBV9 to TRBJ1-2; 8 bases are shared with TRBD1. CDR3 length: 13 residues. V was pared by 4 bases and J by 4 bases, with 3 bases of the junction left unmatched. From germline, CDR1 is SGDLS and CDR2 YYNGEE. Here the CDR3 DNA reads TGTGCCAGCAGCCCCGGACAGGGCTATGGCTACACCTTC. This sequence encodes CASSPGQGYGYTF.

The chain links TRBV6-5 to TRBJ2-7; D possibly corresponds to TRBD1 (5 bases). The germline V gene has CDR1 MNHEY and CDR2 SVGAGI. The CDR3 covers 16 residues. Trimming cost V 0 bases and J 1 base, with 13 bases left between them. This CDR3 reads CASSYSQDTISYEQYF. The CDR3 DNA reads TGTGCCAGCAGTTACTCTCAGGACACCATATCCTACGAGCAGTACTTC.

The chain has TRBV5-1 and TRBJ2-5, with TRBD2 matching over 12 bases. Germline V CDR1 and CDR2: SGHRS, YFSETQ. Trimming at V came to 6 bases and at J to 1 base, leaving 4 bases not matched to a gene. The CDR3 is 15 residues long. CDR3 sequence: CASTRLAGVQETQYF. CDR3 nucleotides: TGCGCCAGCACGAGACTAGCGGGGGTCCAAGAGACCCAGTACTTC.

The chain recombines TRBV10-3 with TRBJ2-3; 8 positions match TRBD2. The V gene end was trimmed by 3 bases and the J gene end by 4 bases; junction bases not matched to a gene: 6. The CDR3 consists of 15 residues. Germline CDR1 is ENHRY and CDR2 is SYGVKD. The CDR3 DNA reads as TGTGCCATCAGTGAACCAAGCGGGGGACCAGATACGCAGTATTTT. This translates into CAISEPSGGPDTQYF.

The chain employs TRBV29-1 and TRBJ1-4, with unresolved D. CDR1 is SQVTM, CDR2 ANQGSEA, per germline. V lost 5 bases, J lost 8 bases, and 12 bases lay in between. CDR3 length: 12 amino acids. The CDR3 protein is CSVFGWEEKLFF. In DNA, the CDR3 is TGCAGCGTTTTTGGTTGGGAGGAAAAACTGTTTTTT.

The V and J genes are TRBV19 and TRBJ2-3; 12 bases are shared with TRBD2. Losses at the gene ends were 5 bases for V and 9 bases for J; bases not matched to a gene: 12. CDR1 and CDR2 from the germline V gene are LNHDA and SQIVND (reference sequence). There are 16 residues in the CDR3. This CDR3 is CASSLNGLAGIPTQYF. The CDR3 coding sequence is TGTGCCAGTAGTTTAAACGGACTAGCGGGGATCCCGACGCAGTATTTT.

The chain combines TRBV15 with TRBJ1-1, with a weak D call TRBD1 (6 bases). Trimming removed 0 bases at V and 0 bases at J, with 11 bases between. The CDR3 contains 16 residues. Germline V CDR1 and CDR2: LNHNV, YYDKDF (reference sequence). As DNA, the CDR3 is TGTGCCACCAGCAGAGATCAGAGGGGGATGAACACTGAAGCTTTCTTT. This translates into CATSRDQRGMNTEAFF.

This rearrangement joins TRBV7-9 to TRBJ1-1, with D hard to call. The germline V and J ends were trimmed by 1 base and 7 bases, with 13 bases remaining between them. The length of the CDR3 is 14 residues. CDR1 is SEHNR and CDR2 is FQNEAQ in the germline V gene (reference sequence). CDR3 nucleotides: TGTGCCAGCAGCTTAGAACGGGGAAGGAGTGAAGCTTTCTTT. It is translated as CASSLERGRSEAFF.

J is TRBJ2-1 and V is TRBV7-2; D not resolved. The germline CDR1 and CDR2 sequences are SGHTA and FQGNSA. V was shortened by 1 base and J by 0 bases, with 7 bases between the two germline ends. The CDR3 consists of 15 residues. The CDR3 reads CASSLGSLSYNEQFF. The CDR3, as DNA: TGTGCCAGCAGCTTAGGGAGCCTCTCCTACAATGAGCAGTTCTTC.

The chain employs TRBV2 and TRBJ2-2, with 7 bases fitting TRBD1. After removal of 7 bases from V and 0 bases from J, the junction contained 2 bases not matched to a gene. The CDR3 runs 14 residues. The germline gives CDR1 SNHLY, CDR2 FYNNEI. The CDR3 reads CASNRGPNTGELFF. The CDR3 nucleotides are TGTGCCAGCAACAGGGGTCCGAACACCGGGGAGCTGTTTTTT.

This chain connects TRBV28 to TRBJ2-2; TRBD1 matches at 7 bases. CDR1 is MDHEN, CDR2 SYDVKM, per germline. CDR3 length: 15 amino acids. Germline trimming cut 5 bases from V and 3 bases from J; bases unmatched to any gene: 6. The CDR3 DNA reads as TGTGCCAGCAGTCCCCTCGACAGGGACACCGGGGAGCTGTTTTTT. Translated, it gives CASSPLDRDTGELFF.

The chain joins TRBV5-5 to TRBJ1-2; D possibly corresponds to TRBD1 (5 bases). Germline V gene sequence: CDR1 SGHKS, CDR2 YYEKEE (reference sequence). The CDR3 extends over 14 amino acids. V lost 4 bases and J lost 3, with 13 bases in between. DNA for the CDR3: TGTGCCAGCAGCGTCAAGGGGATGGACTATGGCTACACCTTC. Residues: CASSVKGMDYGYTF.

This chain connects TRBV15 to TRBJ2-7; 7 bases map to TRBD1. With 2 bases clipped from V and 12 bases from J, the junction kept 7 bases outside the gene matches. This CDR3 has 12 residues. Germline loops: CDR1 LNHNV, CDR2 YYDKDF (reference sequence). CDR3 DNA sequence: TGTGCCACCAGCAGACCTCCGGGACAGATGTACTTC. Protein: CATSRPPGQMYF.

The V gene is TRBV19, the J gene TRBJ2-5, with 9 bases lining up with TRBD2. The CDR3 runs to 15 residues. Trimming took 5 bases from V and 1 from J; bases not matched to a gene: 5. CDR1 and CDR2 (germline): LNHDA, SQIVND (reference sequence). CDR3 region: CASSFKRGVQETQYF. For the CDR3, the DNA is TGTGCCAGTAGTTTCAAGCGGGGGGTCCAAGAGACCCAGTACTTC.

The chain is built from TRBV5-6 and TRBJ1-3; 7 bases line up with TRBD1. V shed 3 bases, J shed 5 bases, and the junction held 5 bases outside the gene matches. The CDR3 has 14 amino acids. Per germline, CDR1 SGHDT and CDR2 YYEEEE. CDR3 in amino acids: CASSSRDSRNTIYF. The CDR3 nucleotides are TGTGCCAGCAGCTCCCGGGACAGTCGAAACACCATATATTTT.

The rearrangement uses TRBV7-2 and TRBJ1-1; D uncertain. The germline gives CDR1 SGHTA, CDR2 FQGNSA. CDR3 length: 14 residues. The V end lost 1 base, the J end lost 0 bases, and 6 bases lay between the germline ends. CDR3: CASSLGGMNTEAFF. The CDR3 DNA reads as TGTGCCAGCAGCTTAGGAGGAATGAACACTGAAGCTTTCTTT.

V and J are TRBV18 and TRBJ2-7; 8 bases are a match to TRBD1. The CDR3 contains 13 residues. After removal of 4 bases from V and 3 bases from J, the junction contained 2 bases not matched to a gene. Germline lookup yields CDR1 KGHSH and CDR2 LQKENI. CDR3 amino acids: CASSLGQDYEQYF. Written as DNA, the CDR3 is TGTGCCAGCTCACTGGGACAGGACTACGAGCAGTACTTC.

The chain is built from TRBV4-1 and TRBJ1-6; D remains unclear. The germline CDR1 and CDR2 sequences are MGHRA and YSYEKL. There are 12 residues in the CDR3. The ends were cut back, 4 bases at V and 14 bases at J, with 12 bases in the middle. This CDR3 reads CASSLSGTALHF. DNA for the CDR3: TGCGCCAGCAGCCTATCGGGAACAGCCCTCCACTTT.

The rearrangement uses TRBV7-8 and TRBJ2-2; D is possibly TRBD2 (5 bases). CDR3 length equals 14 residues. Germline V gene sequence: CDR1 SGHVS, CDR2 FQNEAQ. V was pared by 5 bases and J by 6 bases, with 13 bases between. As DNA, the CDR3 is TGTGCCAGCAGCCGAATCCTAGCCCCCGGGGAGCTGTTTTTT. It is translated as CASSRILAPGELFF.

The chain couples TRBV5-1 to TRBJ2-7; 9 nucleotides match TRBD1. The CDR3 length is 15 residues. CDR1 and CDR2 from the germline V gene are SGHRS and YFSETQ. V gave up 0 bases and J gave up 6 bases; unmatched junction bases: 7. The CDR3 protein is CASSLGGTGNGEQYF. Written as DNA, the CDR3 is TGCGCCAGCAGCTTGGGGGGGACAGGGAACGGCGAGCAGTACTTC.